This TCR beta chain is from a study of identical twins. Unmatched junction bases numbered 8, after V lost 0 bases and J lost 7 bases. The CDR3 is 15 residues long. CDR1 is DFQATT, CDR2 SNEGSKA, per germline (reference sequence). About this clonotype: The antigen is undetermined.

Unique molecular identifiers were present on the cDNA, which also gained a universal primer site by template switching. MiXCR, applied by TCRdb to the 5' RACE reads, yields one record per CDR3 protein. Of some 600,000 distinct CDR3 sequences in the sample, just over 7% are singletons; the top ten hold 1.6%. Study conclusions and caveats: Modelling underestimated the level of out-of-frame TCR alpha sharing observed in monozygotic twins.

The same sample was also studied in work on yellow fever vaccine responses in identical twins.

The sequenced sample was PBMCs. The rearrangement links TRBV20-1 to TRBJ2-4, with 8 bases matching TRBD2. This clonotype originated in a woman between 18 and 29 years old in good health. CDR3 in DNA: TGCAGTGCTAGAGATCCGGGGGGGCCCTCGAACATTCAGTACTTC. This translates into CSARDPGGPSNIQYF.